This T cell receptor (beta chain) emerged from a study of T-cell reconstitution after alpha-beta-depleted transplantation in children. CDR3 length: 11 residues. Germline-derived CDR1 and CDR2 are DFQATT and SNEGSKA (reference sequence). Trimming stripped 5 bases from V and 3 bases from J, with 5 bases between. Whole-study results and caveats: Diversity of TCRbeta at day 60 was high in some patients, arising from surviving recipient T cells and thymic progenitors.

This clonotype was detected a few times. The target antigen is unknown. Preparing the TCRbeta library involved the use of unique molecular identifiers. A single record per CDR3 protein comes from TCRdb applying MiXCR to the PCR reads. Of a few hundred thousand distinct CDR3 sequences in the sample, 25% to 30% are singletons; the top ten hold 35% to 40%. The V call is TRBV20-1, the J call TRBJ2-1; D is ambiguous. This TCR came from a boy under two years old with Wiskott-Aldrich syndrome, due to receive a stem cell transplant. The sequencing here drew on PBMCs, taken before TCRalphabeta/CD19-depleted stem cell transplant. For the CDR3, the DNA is TGCAGTGCTGGCTACTACAATGAGCAGTTCTTC. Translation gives CSAGYYNEQFF.